This TCR beta chain was sequenced during a study of tumor-infiltrating lymphocytes in localized non-small cell lung cancer. The germline V and J ends were trimmed by 8 bases and 3 bases, with 14 bases remaining between them. Germline V gene sequence: CDR1 KGHSH, CDR2 LQKENI. This CDR3 is built from 13 residues. Libraries were prepared by immunoSEQ multiplex PCR; TCRdb keeps only in-frame clonotypes and omits some of them. The sample has about 16,000 clones, approximately 71% seen once. The specimen sequenced was lung tumor tissue. The V call is TRBV18, the J call TRBJ2-7; perhaps TRBD1 as D (6 bases). The TCR comes from a human donor with non-small cell lung cancer. The CDR3 DNA reads as TGTGCCAGCCAATGGGGGCAGGGCTACGAGCAGTACTTC. Protein sequence: CASQWGQGYEQYF.